Here is one T cell receptor (beta chain) with its context. Its target antigen remains unknown. Per-base quality was not reported, and no clone a single base away is much larger than it. The label giving this sample's time point can be read as: week 11, during vaccination. Every vaccine dose consisted of 300 ug of a 20-mer mutant IDH1 peptide in Montanide, administered subcutaneously together with topical imiquimod. The donors had newly diagnosed IDH1-mutant astrocytomas of WHO grade 3 or 4 that showed loss of nuclear ATRX. The samples were drawn from NOA16, a multicentre, single-arm, open-label phase I trial in Germany that tested a mutant IDH1 peptide vaccine in humans for the first time. Genomic DNA for TCRB sequencing was extracted from EDTA blood using the DNeasy Blood and Tissue Kit. V is cut back by 4 bases and J by 5 bases, with 7 bases in the junction unmatched. CDR1 and CDR2, per the germline V gene, are SQVTM and ANQGSEA. Measured from the cysteine to the phenylalanine, the CDR3 is 14 residues long. The retained sequence is limited to the CDR3, 42 bases, with the frame set at the first base.

The sample is drawn from a study of a mutant IDH1 vaccine in newly diagnosed glioma (dated by TCRdb to 2020 to 2023). For context, the study as a whole: Patients were given eight vaccinations, in weeks 1, 3, 5, 7, 11, 15, 19 and 23, which matched visits V03 through V10. The roughly 35 treated patients were 62.5% male and around 40% female, with a mean age of roughly 42 years. For exploratory analyses, longitudinal TCRB deep sequencing was carried out in around 24 treated patients wherever samples were available. Peripheral blood samples were drawn at six visits, namely V03 (baseline), V05, V07, V10, V12 and V13. Vaccination started 4-6 weeks after radiotherapy alone, or was given together with temozolomide cycles in the groups whose treatment included chemotherapy. Prior to enrollment, standard therapy consisting of radiotherapy alone, temozolomide alone, or radiochemotherapy with temozolomide had been administered to patients, with the combination being received by most patients.

What the study reported, not specific to this receptor: PBMC samples for TCRB deep sequencing were selected based on availability. Immune responses induced by the vaccine were seen in more than 85% of patients across multiple MHC alleles. The authors noted that analyses of patient blood samples could not be reproduced because of sample limitations. No apparent relationship was observed between pseudoprogression and alterations in the top peripheral T cell clonotypes detected by TCRB sequencing.

Libraries came from the immunoSEQ multiplex PCR assay. Rearranged TCR beta chain sequences were amplified using the hsTCRB Kit according to the manufacturer's protocol. TCRB libraries were sequenced on an Illumina MiSeq. On the study's bioinformatics: The proprietary platform of the kit vendor was used for demultiplexing, trimming and gene mapping. As stored in TCRdb, this immuneACCESS dataset retains in-frame rearrangements with V and J assigned. A fraction of the clones does not appear; measured against another copy, unresolved V genes explain less than half of the discrepancy, and the remainder lacks a known reason. For V, J and clone size, that table is used; D and trimming come from the DNA. This sample lists fewer than 65,000 clones; around 80% were detected once. The ten largest clones capture approximately 5.9% of the sample.

This material consisted of PBMCs, taken from a glioma patient whose treatment included an IDH1 peptide vaccine. The clonotype originates from a man in his fifties or sixties with glioma. Rearrangement joined TRBV29-1 to TRBJ2-2; TRBD1 fits 7 bases in the junction. The nucleotides are TGCAGCGTTGTAGGGACAGAGCGAACCGGGGAGCTGTTTTTT. Its protein is CSVVGTERTGELFF.